The 23 T cell receptor beta chains below were found in one sample sequenced in a study of T cell repertoires in cytomegalovirus infection. A single record per CDR3 protein comes from TCRdb applying MiXCR to the reads. The repertoire holds 500,000 to 600,000 distinct CDR3 sequences, 16% seen once, with more than 20% in the top ten. The sample consisted of CD8+ T cells from PBMCs. The receptor set was obtained from a human donor in good health (CMV status not recorded). Some clones in this sample may be carry-over from other donors' samples.

This clonotype was seen at least ten times. The chain uses TRBV7-3 and TRBJ2-7; D may be TRBD1 or TRBD2 (5 bases each). There are 13 residues in the CDR3. Trimming left V 0 bases short and J 6 bases short, with 9 bases between. Germline V gives CDR1 SGHTA, CDR2 FQGTGA. The DNA of the CDR3 is TGTGCCAGCAGCTTAACGTCAGGGAGCGAGCAGTACTTC. Residues: CASSLTSGSEQYF.

The sample holds one count of this clonotype. A much larger clone differs from this one at a single base, so this may be a read error. The rearrangement uses TRBV6-5 and TRBJ2-1; D might be TRBD1 or TRBD2, each matching 5 bases. The CDR3 extends over 14 amino acids. Per the germline V gene, CDR1 is MNHEY and CDR2 is SVGAGI. The CDR3 region has the DNA TGTGCCAGCAGTTACAGGGACGGCTACAAAGAGCAGTTCTTC. Translating gives CASSYRDGYKEQFF.

A few counts support this clonotype. This rearrangement joins TRBV20-1 to TRBJ2-7; D tentatively fits TRBD1 or TRBD2 (5 bases each). Trimming took 4 bases from V and 0 from J, leaving 10 bases between them. Germline CDR1 DFQATT, CDR2 SNEGSKA (reference sequence). CDR3 length equals 13 residues. CDR3 DNA: TGCAGTGCTACGGGACCTAGCTCCTACGAGCAGTACTTC. It translates to CSATGPSSYEQYF.

This clonotype was counted many times. DNA for the CDR3: TGTGCCAGCAGCCAAGATCGGCGGGGTACAGATACGCAGTATTTT. This codes for CASSQDRRGTDTQYF. V is TRBV4-2 and J is TRBJ2-3; possible D gene TRBD2, 6 bases. Germline V gene lookup returns CDR1 LGHNA and CDR2 YNFKEQ. The CDR3 extends over 15 amino acids. Trimming stripped 0 bases from V and 3 bases from J, with 10 bases between.

There are a few counts of this clonotype. J is TRBJ2-3 and V is TRBV6-5, with D perhaps TRBD1 (6 bases). The CDR3 is made up of 16 amino acids. V lost 2 bases, J lost 0 bases, and 12 bases lay in between. The germline V gene has CDR1 MNHEY and CDR2 SVGAGI. CDR3 amino acids: CASSYRTVASTDTQYF. The DNA of the CDR3 is TGTGCCAGCAGTTACCGGACAGTTGCTAGCACAGATACGCAGTATTTT.

This clonotype occurred many times. The CDR3 sequence is CASSEQGPSGRFGANVLTF. Here the CDR3 DNA reads TGTGCCAGCAGTGAACAGGGACCTAGCGGGAGGTTTGGGGCCAACGTCCTGACTTTC. This chain uses TRBV6-1 with TRBJ2-6; 11 bases map to TRBD2. The CDR3 extends over 19 amino acids. V shed 2 bases, J shed 3 bases, and the junction held 9 bases outside the gene matches. Germline V gene sequence: CDR1 MNHNS, CDR2 SASEGT.

The chain has TRBV27 and TRBJ1-6; D call uncertain. V was clipped by 5 bases and J by 13 bases, with 12 bases between them. Germline loops: CDR1 MNHEY, CDR2 SMNVEV (reference sequence). CDR3 size: 12 residues. Here the CDR3 DNA reads TGTGCCAGCAGTCGGGTCGGGTGGCCCCTCCACTTT. Its protein is CASSRVGWPLHF.

This clonotype was picked up a small number of times. This chain connects TRBV11-2 to TRBJ2-3; 8 positions match TRBD2. This CDR3 is built from 15 residues. CDR1 is SGHAT, CDR2 FQNNGV, per germline. V lost 5 bases, J lost 2 bases, and 6 bases stayed unmatched. CDR3 residues: CASSILAEPTDTQYF. The CDR3 DNA follows: TGTGCCAGCAGCATACTAGCGGAGCCCACAGATACGCAGTATTTT.

V usage is TRBV2 and J usage is TRBJ2-1; weak D call: TRBD2 (7 bases). With 4 bases removed from V and 4 bases from J, the gap between germline ends came to 14 bases. Germline V gene sequence: CDR1 SNHLY, CDR2 FYNNEI. The CDR3 length is 15 residues. Written as DNA, the CDR3 is TGTGCCAGCAGTGCGCCAGGGGAGGGATACAATGAGCAGTTCTTC. Protein sequence: CASSAPGEGYNEQFF. Using reference TRBV2 and TRBJ2-1 for the parts outside the CDR3, the full variable domain is EPEVTQTPSHQVTQMGQEVILRCVPISNHLYFYWYRQILGQKVEFLVSFYNNEISEKSEIFDDQFSVERPDGSNFTLKIRSTKLEDSAMYFCASSAPGEGYNEQFFGPGTRLTVL.

In its sample, this clonotype was seen a few times. The V gene is TRBV4-2, the J gene TRBJ1-6, with D possibly TRBD1 on 5 matching bases. This CDR3 is 17 amino acids long. Germline loops: CDR1 LGHNA, CDR2 YNFKEQ. Trimming took off 1 base at V and 0 bases at J, with 10 bases between the two ends. The CDR3 coding sequence is TGTGCCAGCAGCCAAGCAACGGGGACCTCCTATAATTCACCCCTCCACTTT. This gives the protein CASSQATGTSYNSPLHF.

The chain carries TRBV6-5 and TRBJ2-7; 7 positions match TRBD1. With V trimmed by 1 base and J by 3 bases, 6 bases remained unmatched. CDR3 length: 15 residues. The V gene's germline CDR1 is MNHEY and CDR2 SVGAGI. The CDR3 bases are TGTGCCAGCAGTTACTTCCGGGACAGAAGCTACGAGCAGTACTTC. It translates to CASSYFRDRSYEQYF.

The V gene is TRBV12-3 or TRBV12-4, the J gene TRBJ1-1; maybe TRBD1 (5 bases). CDR3 length: 15 amino acids. Trimming took 6 bases from V and 3 from J, leaving 17 bases between them. The CDR3 nucleotides read TGTGCCAGCAGAATGAGTGGGGGTGGAGACACTGAAGCTTTCTTT. This codes for CASRMSGGGDTEAFF.

Only one count was recorded for this clonotype. One base away lies a much larger clone, so this may be a sequencing read error. J is TRBJ1-2 and V is TRBV14; 8 positions match TRBD1. The trim removed 4 bases at V and 6 bases at J, leaving 1 base unmatched. Germline CDR1 reads SGHDN; CDR2 reads FVKESK. This CDR3 has 12 residues. DNA of the CDR3: TGTGCCAGCAGCCGGACAGGGAATGGCTACACCTTC. Its translation: CASSRTGNGYTF.

This chain joins TRBV25-1 and TRBJ2-7; TRBD1 agrees at 10 bases. The CDR3 runs 15 residues. Trimming cost V 4 bases and J 4 bases; bases outside gene matches: 7. CDR1 is MGHDK and CDR2 is SYGVNS in the germline V gene. Here the CDR3 DNA reads TGTGCCAGCAGTGCGATGGACAGGGGGGTGTACGAGCAGTACTTC. Its translation is CASSAMDRGVYEQYF.

V gene TRBV6-4 combines with J gene TRBJ2-7, with 7 bases identical to TRBD1. CDR1 and CDR2 (germline): MRHNA, SNTAGT. The CDR3 covers 16 residues. V lost 3 bases to trimming and J lost 2 bases; unmatched junction nucleotides: 10. CDR3 residues: CASSELPTGWPYEQYF. The DNA of the CDR3 is TGTGCCAGCAGTGAGTTACCGACAGGGTGGCCCTACGAGCAGTACTTC.

There are a few counts of this clonotype. The chain carries TRBV12-3 or TRBV12-4 and TRBJ2-1, with TRBD1 matching 10 bases. The CDR3 loop spans 17 amino acids. V lost 6 bases and J lost 4; bases outside the gene matches: 12. CDR3 nucleotide sequence: TGTGCCAGCAGCCCCCCGGGACAGGGGAGGCGTTACAATGAGCAGTTCTTC. Translating it yields CASSPPGQGRRYNEQFF.

The CDR3 DNA sequence: TGTGCCAGCAGCGGCCCGGTGGTTGGGGACCTAAAGTTCCTAGCTAACTATGGCTACACCTTC. Protein product: CASSGPVVGDLKFLANYGYTF. This chain connects TRBV9 to TRBJ1-2; a possible D gene is TRBD1 (5 bases). Between the trimmed V and J ends, which lost 3 bases and 0 bases, there was a span of 30 bases. Germline loops: CDR1 SGDLS, CDR2 YYNGEE. This CDR3 spans 21 amino acids.

This clonotype has just a few counts. The rearrangement uses TRBV24-1 and TRBJ2-5; D tentatively fits TRBD1 or TRBD2 (5 bases each). V lost 3 bases and J 4 bases, leaving 11 bases between the germline ends. Germline V gene lookup returns CDR1 KGHDR and CDR2 SFDVKD. This CDR3 contains 14 residues. CDR3 loop: CATSDEGRGETQYF. In DNA form, the CDR3 reads TGTGCCACCAGTGATGAGGGGAGAGGAGAGACCCAGTACTTC.

V usage is TRBV10-3 and J usage is TRBJ2-1; 12 bases line up with TRBD1. The CDR3 runs 20 residues. V was clipped by 7 bases and J by 4 bases; unmatched bases: 20. Per germline, CDR1 ENHRY and CDR2 SYGVKD. CDR3 DNA sequence: TGTGCCATCACTAGCACCGGGACAGGGGGCAGAGGACTCGATTACAATGAGCAGTTCTTC. This codes for CAITSTGTGGRGLDYNEQFF.

This clonotype appeared many times. The gene calls are TRBV7-8 and TRBJ2-5; D not certain. This CDR3 is 14 amino acids long. Germline values: CDR1 SGHVS, CDR2 FQNEAQ. V gave up 5 bases and J gave up 1 base, with 11 bases separating them. CDR3 sequence (DNA): TGTGCCAGCAGCCACCGGGCCCTCCAAGAGACCCAGTACTTC. Its translation: CASSHRALQETQYF.

This clonotype turned up a few times. J is TRBJ2-4 and V is TRBV6-6, with D unresolved. V was shortened by 0 bases and J by 8 bases, with 2 bases between the two germline ends. The CDR3 runs 11 residues. The germline V gene has CDR1 MNHNY and CDR2 SVGAGI (reference sequence). CDR3 DNA: TGTGCCAGCAGTTACTCTGACATTCAGTACTTC. Translating it yields CASSYSDIQYF.

This clonotype was observed a few times. The V and J genes are TRBV2 and TRBJ2-6, with no clear D. Germline CDR1 SNHLY, CDR2 FYNNEI. This CDR3 is 14 amino acids long. Trimming left V 8 bases short and J 0 bases short, with 8 bases between. CDR3 amino acids: CASLPFSGANVLTF. The CDR3 DNA is TGTGCCAGCCTACCCTTCTCTGGGGCCAACGTCCTGACTTTC.

The chain couples TRBV4-1 to TRBJ1-2; unclear D gene. CDR3 length equals 11 residues. V was pared by 2 bases and J by 6 bases, with 4 bases between. CDR1 is MGHRA, CDR2 YSYEKL, per germline. The CDR3 nucleotides read TGCGCCAGCAGCCAACAAAATGGCTACACCTTC. This sequence encodes CASSQQNGYTF.